This T cell receptor beta chain was found in a study of blood T cell repertoires in COVID-19. The overall study: Samples of COVID-19 (acute and convalescent) were obtained from the United States, Italy and Spain. The cDNA or gDNA used as material had been derived from T cells, B-cell-depleted T cells, or PBMCs.

In the source study's methods: Amplified reference gene primers provided the basis for estimating nucleated cell counts. Clones were sequenced by immunoSEQ multiplex PCR, and TCRdb holds only the in-frame ones, with some missing. The V and J calls and clone size were taken over from that table, and D and trimming were inferred from the DNA. The table shows about 210,000 clones, with about 85% occurring only once. This clone has just one count. CDR3 length equals 16 residues. Germline trimming cut 1 base from V and 4 bases from J; bases unmatched to any gene: 6. The germline CDR1 and CDR2 sequences are SGHRS and YFSETQ.

Input material: peripheral blood. The gene calls are TRBV5-1 and TRBJ1-2; 11 bases agree with TRBD1. The TCR was taken from an elderly woman with acute or convalescent COVID-19. The CDR3 spells CASSLPWDRGFYGYTF. The CDR3 coding sequence is TGCGCCAGCAGCTTGCCCTGGGACAGGGGGTTCTATGGCTACACCTTC.